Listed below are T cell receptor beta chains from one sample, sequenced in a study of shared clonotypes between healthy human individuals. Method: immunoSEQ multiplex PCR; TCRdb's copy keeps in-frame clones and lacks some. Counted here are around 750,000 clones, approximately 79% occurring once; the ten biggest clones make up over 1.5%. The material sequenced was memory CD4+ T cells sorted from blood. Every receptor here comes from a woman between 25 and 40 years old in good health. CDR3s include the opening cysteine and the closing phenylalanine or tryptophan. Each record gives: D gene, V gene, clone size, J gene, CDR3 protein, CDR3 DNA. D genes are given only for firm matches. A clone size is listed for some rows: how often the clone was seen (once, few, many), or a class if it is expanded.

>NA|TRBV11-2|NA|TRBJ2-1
CASSLSKGYNEQFF
TGTGCCAGCAGCTTATCGAAGGGGTACAATGAGCAGTTCTTC
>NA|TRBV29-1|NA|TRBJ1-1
CSVPDGANTEAFF
TGCAGCGTCCCCGACGGGGCGAACACTGAAGCTTTCTTT
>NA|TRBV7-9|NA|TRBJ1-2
CASSLGGFYGYTF
TGTGCCAGCAGCTTGGGGGGCTTCTATGGCTACACCTTC
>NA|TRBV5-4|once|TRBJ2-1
CASSLAAGREQFF
TGTGCCAGCAGCTTGGCCGCAGGTAGGGAGCAGTTCTTC
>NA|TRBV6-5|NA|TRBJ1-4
CASSYSMATNEKLFF
TGTGCCAGCAGTTACTCGATGGCAACTAATGAAAAACTGTTTTTT
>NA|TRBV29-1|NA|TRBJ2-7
CSVRSYEQYF
TGCAGCGTTCGCAGCTACGAGCAGTACTTC
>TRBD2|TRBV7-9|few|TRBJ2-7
CASSPVGTSVTRQYF
TGTGCCAGCAGCCCAGTTGGAACTAGCGTCACTCGGCAGTACTTC
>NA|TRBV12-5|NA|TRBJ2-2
CASGFDLDTGELFF
TGTGCTAGTGGTTTTGACCTAGACACCGGGGAGCTGTTTTTT
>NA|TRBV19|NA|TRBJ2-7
CASSIEGGPAYEQYF
TGTGCCAGTAGTATAGAGGGCGGTCCCGCCTACGAGCAGTACTTC
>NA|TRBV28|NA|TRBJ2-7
CASRPTGSYEQYF
TGTGCCAGCAGGCCGACAGGAAGCTACGAGCAGTACTTC
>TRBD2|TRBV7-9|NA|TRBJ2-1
CASRGLAYNEQFF
TGTGCCAGCAGGGGACTAGCCTACAATGAGCAGTTCTTC